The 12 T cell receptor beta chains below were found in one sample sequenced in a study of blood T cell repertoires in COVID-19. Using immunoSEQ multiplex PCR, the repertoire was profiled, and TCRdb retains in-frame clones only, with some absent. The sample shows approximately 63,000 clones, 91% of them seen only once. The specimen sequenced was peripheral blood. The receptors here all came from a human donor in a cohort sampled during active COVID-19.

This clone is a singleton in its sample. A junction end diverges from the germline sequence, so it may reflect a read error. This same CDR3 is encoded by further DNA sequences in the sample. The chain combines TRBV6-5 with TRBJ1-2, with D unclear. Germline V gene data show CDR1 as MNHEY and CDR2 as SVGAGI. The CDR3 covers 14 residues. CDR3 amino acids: CASSTNLEGYGYTF. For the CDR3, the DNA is TGTGCTAGCAGTACCAACCTTGAGGGCTATGGCTACACCTTC.

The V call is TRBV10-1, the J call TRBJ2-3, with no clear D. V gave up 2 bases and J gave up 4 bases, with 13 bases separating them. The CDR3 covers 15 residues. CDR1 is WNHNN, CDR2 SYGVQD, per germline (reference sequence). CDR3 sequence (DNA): TGCGCCAGCAGTGAGGTTCCAGGCCAGGCAGATACGCAGTATTTT. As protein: CASSEVPGQADTQYF.

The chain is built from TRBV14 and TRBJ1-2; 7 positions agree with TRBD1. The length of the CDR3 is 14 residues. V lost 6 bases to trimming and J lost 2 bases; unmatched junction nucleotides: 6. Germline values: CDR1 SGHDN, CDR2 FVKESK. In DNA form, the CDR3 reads TGTGCCAGCAGTCCAGGGGGATGGAACTATGGCTACACCTTC. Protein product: CASSPGGWNYGYTF.

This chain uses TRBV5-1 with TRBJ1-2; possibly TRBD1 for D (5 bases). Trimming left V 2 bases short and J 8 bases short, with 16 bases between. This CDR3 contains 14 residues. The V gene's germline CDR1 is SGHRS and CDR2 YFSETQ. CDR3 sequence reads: CASSLGQGPSGYTF. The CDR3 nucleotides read TGCGCCAGCAGCTTAGGGCAGGGCCCTTCGGGCTACACCTTC.

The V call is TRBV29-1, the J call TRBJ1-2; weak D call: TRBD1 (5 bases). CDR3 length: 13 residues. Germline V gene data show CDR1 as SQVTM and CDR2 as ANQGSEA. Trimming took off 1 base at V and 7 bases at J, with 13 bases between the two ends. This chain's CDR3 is CSVEARVGFGYTF. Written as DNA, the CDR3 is TGCAGCGTTGAAGCCAGGGTTGGGTTTGGCTACACCTTC.

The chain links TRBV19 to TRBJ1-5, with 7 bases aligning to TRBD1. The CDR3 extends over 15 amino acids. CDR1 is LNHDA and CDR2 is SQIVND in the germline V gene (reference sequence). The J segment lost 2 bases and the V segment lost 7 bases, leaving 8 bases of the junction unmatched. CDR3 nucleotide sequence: TGTGCCAGTACCTCGACAGGGTACGGCAATCAGCCCCAGCATTTT. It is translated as CASTSTGYGNQPQHF.

The CDR3 DNA reads TGTGCCAGCAGCGGGGACAGAACCTATGGCTACACCTTC. It codes for CASSGDRTYGYTF. V and J are TRBV7-9 and TRBJ1-2; TRBD1 agrees at 7 bases. This CDR3 contains 13 residues. Losses at the gene ends were 5 bases for V and 4 bases for J; bases not matched to a gene: 4. Germline CDR1 reads SEHNR; CDR2 reads FQNEAQ (reference sequence).

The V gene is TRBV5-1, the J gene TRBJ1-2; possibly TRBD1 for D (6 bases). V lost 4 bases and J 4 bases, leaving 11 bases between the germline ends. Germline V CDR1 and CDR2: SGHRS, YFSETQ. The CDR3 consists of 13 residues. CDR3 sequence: CASSAEGGYGYTF. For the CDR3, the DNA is TGCGCCAGCAGCGCCGAAGGGGGCTATGGCTACACCTTC.

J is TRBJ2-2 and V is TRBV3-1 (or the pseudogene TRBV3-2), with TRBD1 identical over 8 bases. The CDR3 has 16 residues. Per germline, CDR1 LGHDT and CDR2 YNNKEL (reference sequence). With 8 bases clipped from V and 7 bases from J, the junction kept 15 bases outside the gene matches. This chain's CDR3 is CASPKGRTGRNGELFF. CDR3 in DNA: TGTGCCAGCCCCAAGGGTCGGACAGGGCGCAACGGGGAGCTGTTTTTT.

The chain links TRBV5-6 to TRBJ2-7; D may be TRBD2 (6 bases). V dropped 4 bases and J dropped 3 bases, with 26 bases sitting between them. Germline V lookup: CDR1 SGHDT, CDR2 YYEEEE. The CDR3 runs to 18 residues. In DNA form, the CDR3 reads TGTGCCAGCAGCAATCGAACCTACCGGGACTCTCCTTTCTACGAGCAGTACTTC. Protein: CASSNRTYRDSPFYEQYF.

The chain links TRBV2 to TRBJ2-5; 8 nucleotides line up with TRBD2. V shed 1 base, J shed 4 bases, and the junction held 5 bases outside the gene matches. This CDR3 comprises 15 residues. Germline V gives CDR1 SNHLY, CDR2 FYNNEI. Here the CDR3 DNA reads TGTGCCAGCAGTGAAGACCGGGGGGGGGCAGAGACCCAGTACTTC. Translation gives CASSEDRGGAETQYF.

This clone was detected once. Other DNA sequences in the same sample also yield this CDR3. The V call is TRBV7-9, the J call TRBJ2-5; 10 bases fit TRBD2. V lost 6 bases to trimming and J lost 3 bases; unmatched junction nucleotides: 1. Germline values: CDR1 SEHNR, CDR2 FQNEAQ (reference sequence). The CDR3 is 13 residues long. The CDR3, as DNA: TGTGCCAGCAGAGGACTAGCGGAAGAGACCCAGTACTTC. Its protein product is CASRGLAEETQYF.